These T cell receptor beta chains were read from a single sample in a study of radiotherapy plus CTLA-4 blockade in lung cancer. This table comes from immunoSEQ multiplex PCR, and its TCRdb copy is limited to in-frame clones, with some not included. The sample has 55,000 to 65,000 clones, roughly 76% seen once. Sequenced material: peripheral blood, taken from a patient treated with radiotherapy plus ipilimumab. The receptors stem from a human donor with non-small cell lung cancer who had a complete response to radiotherapy plus ipilimumab. The CDR3 runs from the conserved cysteine through the conserved F or W. The order of the fields is D gene, J gene, CDR3 length, clone size, V gene, CDR3 DNA, CDR3 protein. The D gene is left open where the match is weak. Clone size is stated in some rows and not others, as once, few, many or a class when expanded.

>TRBD2|TRBJ2-3|17|-|TRBV9
TGTGCCAGCAGCGTCAAACTTGGTAGCGGGGGTACAGATACGCAGTATTTT
CASSVKLGSGGTDTQYF
>TRBD1|TRBJ1-6|15|-|TRBV6-5
TGTGCCAGCAGTTACGGCCGGACAGGGTACGGACCCCTCCACTTT
CASSYGRTGYGPLHF
>-|TRBJ2-1|15|-|TRBV7-6
TGTGCCAGCAGTTCGACTCCAATTTCCAACAATGAGCAGTTCTTC
CASSSTPISNNEQFF
>-|TRBJ1-1|14|-|TRBV18
TGTGCCAGCTCACCTCAAAGGGCGGGCACTGAAGCTTTCTTT
CASSPQRAGTEAFF
>TRBD1|TRBJ2-7|15|once|TRBV29-1
TGCAGCGTTGAAGATGGATATGGGACAGGGGACGAGCAGTACTTC
CSVEDGYGTGDEQYF
>TRBD1|TRBJ1-2|12|-|TRBV30
TGTGCCTCCACACAGGGGCTCAATGGCTACACCTTC
CASTQGLNGYTF
>TRBD2|TRBJ2-7|18|-|TRBV15
TGTGCCACCAGCAGAGATCCCCTGGGACTAGCGGGGAAGAACGAGCAGTACTTC
CATSRDPLGLAGKNEQYF
>-|TRBJ2-7|14|once|TRBV30
TGTGCCTGGAGCTTTAGTCGGACACCCTACGAGCAGTACTTC
CAWSFSRTPYEQYF
>-|TRBJ2-1|14|once|TRBV6-6
TGTGCCAGCAGTTACTCGACACAGTACAATGAGCAGTTCTTC
CASSYSTQYNEQFF
>-|TRBJ2-5|17|-|TRBV7-9
TGTGCCAGCAGCTTAGGGGTACGAGGGGGTTCGCGAGAGACCCAGTACTTC
CASSLGVRGGSRETQYF
>-|TRBJ2-7|12|once|TRBV7-9
TGTGCCAGCAGCCCTGGCGGGGACGAGCAGTACTTC
CASSPGGDEQYF
>TRBD2|TRBJ2-7|13|-|TRBV18
TGTGCCAGCTCAACGGGGACTAGCGTAGAGCAGTACTTC
CASSTGTSVEQYF
>TRBD2|TRBJ2-7|16|many|TRBV7-9
TGTGCCAGCAGCCGCCGGACTAGCGGGGTCTCCTACGAGCAGTACTTC
CASSRRTSGVSYEQYF
>TRBD2|TRBJ2-5|19|-|TRBV12-5
TGTGCTAGTGGTTTGATCCTAGGGACTAGCGGGAGGGGTCGGGAGACCCAGTACTTC
CASGLILGTSGRGRETQYF
>-|TRBJ2-5|16|-|TRBV18
TGTGCCAGCTCACTACCACAGGTTATTTTGACGGAGACCCAGTACTTC
CASSLPQVILTETQYF
>TRBD2|TRBJ2-4|18|-|TRBV7-7
TGTGCTAGCAGCCCCCCCCCTCTAGCGGGAGGGCCTTGGGACATTCAGTACTTC
CASSPPPLAGGPWDIQYF
>-|TRBJ1-2|12|-|TRBV6-1
TGTGCCAGCAGGGTGGGGGGATATGGCTACACCTTC
CASRVGGYGYTF
>TRBD2|TRBJ2-7|16|-|TRBV2
TGTGCCAGCAGTGAAGAGCGAGCTAGCGGGGGCTACGAGCAGTACTTC
CASSEERASGGYEQYF
>TRBD1|TRBJ2-3|14|-|TRBV19
TGTGCCAGTAGGGGGACAGCCGGCACAGATACGCAGTATTTT
CASRGTAGTDTQYF
>TRBD1|TRBJ1-6|14|few|TRBV10-2
TGCGCCAGCAGCGGGGACAGCTATAATTCACCCCTCCACTTT
CASSGDSYNSPLHF
>-|TRBJ1-1|15|-|TRBV5-1
TGCGCCAGCAGCAAAGGACAGTCATGGAACACTGAAGCTTTCTTT
CASSKGQSWNTEAFF
>TRBD2|TRBJ2-3|15|-|TRBV10-1
TGCGCCAGCAGTGAGTCGGAGCGGGGAAAAGATACGCAGTATTTT
CASSESERGKDTQYF